The clone carrying this TCR beta chain was counted a single time. At one boundary the junction diverges from the germline segment, which might be a read error. CD8 cells classed as naive were CD45RO-negative and positively selected for CCR7, excluding terminally differentiated effector memory CD45RA+ cells. This sample was included in a study of shared clonotypes between healthy human individuals. Each subset's genomic DNA was split evenly across several immunoSEQ plates. The table came from immunoSEQ multiplex PCR; TCRdb's copy has only in-frame clones and leaves some out. This sample has roughly 890,000 clones, with almost 95% found just once. The sequence was collected from a man in his thirties or forties in good health. Sequencing was performed on naive CD8+ T cells sorted from blood.

CDR3 sequence reads: CASSYRRAGYEQYF. CDR3 in DNA: TGTGCTAGCAGTTACCGGCGCGCGGGGTACGAGCAGTACTTC. This rearrangement joins TRBV7-7 to TRBJ2-7; a possible D gene is TRBD2 (6 bases). Germline V gene data show CDR1 as SSHAT and CDR2 as FNYEAQ (reference sequence). This CDR3 has 14 amino acids.